A single sample gave rise to the 9 T cell receptor beta chains below, sequenced in a study of T cells in women clearing cervical HPV infection. Assay used: immunoSEQ multiplex PCR; TCRdb lists only in-frame clones, some missing. Its clone listing holds tens of thousands of clones. Sample: blood buffy coat. All receptors come from a woman aged 18 to 75 with a cervical HPV16 infection that either progressed to CIN3+ or cleared (not recorded which).

In regard to this clone: The missing CDR3 end, 3 residues past where the read stops, is filled in from the germline J gene. J is TRBJ2-5 and V is TRBV18; 7 bases are shared with TRBD2. Germline-derived CDR1 and CDR2 are KGHSH and LQKENI. V was clipped by 4 bases and J by 4 bases; unmatched bases: 12. This CDR3 has 16 residues. CDR3 DNA, as far as it was read: TGTGCCAGCTCACTCAAACCCATGGGCGGGGGAGAGACC. Translation gives CASSLKPMGGGET. The full CDR3 is CASSLKPMGGGETQYF.

As to this clone: The CDR3 is cut off 3 residues early in the read; its end comes from the germline J gene. This chain connects TRBV12-3 or TRBV12-4 to TRBJ2-7; 7 bases fit TRBD1. The CDR3 has 15 amino acids. After removal of 6 bases from V and 0 bases from J, the junction contained 8 bases not matched to a gene. The sequenced part of the CDR3 DNA is TGTGCCAGCAGGCCCCGGGACAGTTTCTCCTACGAG. Protein sequence: CASRPRDSFSYE. The entire CDR3 sequence reads CASRPRDSFSYEQYF.

Concerning this clone itself: The CDR3 goes on 3 residues after the read ends, and that part is filled in from the germline J gene. The genes are TRBV30 and TRBJ2-6, with D possibly TRBD1 on 7 matching bases. The germline V gene has CDR1 GTSNPN and CDR2 SVGIG (reference sequence). This CDR3 spans 17 amino acids. The V end was cut by 5 bases, the J end by 2 bases, with 19 bases between. Partial CDR3 DNA: TGTGCCTGGGGTAAAACAGGGGCGGGAACTGGGGCCAACGTC. It encodes CAWGKTGAGTGANV. The complete CDR3 sequence is CAWGKTGAGTGANVLTF.

With respect to this clone: Sequencing ends 3 residues short of the CDR3 end; the germline J gene provides the rest. V gene TRBV10-3 combines with J gene TRBJ2-2; 7 bases are shared with TRBD2. Germline assignment: CDR1 ENHRY and CDR2 SYGVKD. This CDR3 is 12 amino acids long. V was clipped by 10 bases and J by 4 bases; unmatched bases: 3. The DNA read from the CDR3 is TGTGCCACCGCGGGGGTCACCGGGGAG. It is translated as CATAGVTGE. The entire CDR3 reads CATAGVTGELFF.

A word on this clone: The read is 3 residues too short to cover the CDR3 end, so that end is filled in from the germline J gene. This chain connects TRBV5-6 to TRBJ2-1; 8 bases are a match to TRBD2. Losses at the gene ends were 2 bases for V and 4 bases for J; bases not matched to a gene: 2. The V gene's germline CDR1 is SGHDT and CDR2 YYEEEE. The CDR3 contains 14 residues. The CDR3 here is CASSFSGVYNEQFF. Partial CDR3 DNA: TGTGCCAGCAGCTTTAGCGGGGTATACAATGAG.

Comment on this clone: The sequenced fragment ends 3 residues before the CDR3 boundary, so the rest is inferred from the germline J gene. The chain is built from TRBV19 and TRBJ2-2; the D gene is possibly TRBD1 (5 bases). This CDR3 comprises 14 residues. V was clipped by 10 bases and J by 4 bases, with 16 bases between them. Germline V gene lookup returns CDR1 LNHDA and CDR2 SQIVND (reference sequence). The CDR3 is CATSPGRGTGELFF. The covered CDR3 bases are TGTGCCACCAGCCCAGGGCGAGGCACCGGGGAG. The variable domain in full, with the rest retrieved from reference TRBV19 and TRBJ2-2, is DGGITQSPKYLFRKEGQNVTLSCEQNLNHDAMYWYRQDPGQGLRLIYYSQIVNDFQKGDIAEGYSVSREKKESFPLTVTSAQKNPTAFYLCATSPGRGTGELFFGEGSRLTVL.

For this clone: The read gets to within 3 residues of the CDR3 end, and the germline J gene fills in the rest. The rearrangement uses TRBV20-1 and TRBJ1-6; D is possibly TRBD1 (5 bases). CDR3 size: 15 residues. Germline CDR1 is DFQATT and CDR2 is SNEGSKA (reference sequence). Trimming left V 0 bases short and J 7 bases short, with 13 bases between. The CDR3 reads CSAREDSFWNSPLHF. CDR3 DNA (partial): TGCAGTGCTAGAGAAGACAGTTTCTGGAATTCACCC.

As for this clone: From the germline J gene comes the end of the CDR3, since the read stops 3 residues before it. V and J are TRBV6-2 or TRBV6-3 and TRBJ2-7, with 8 bases aligning to TRBD1. The CDR3 runs 15 residues. Germline V gene data show CDR1 as MNHEY and CDR2 as SVGEGT. The ends lost 6 bases at V and 0 bases at J; junction bases unmatched: 7. CDR3 DNA (partial): TGTGCCAGCAGGAGAACAGGGGGAGACTCCTACGAG. This sequence encodes CASRRTGGDSYE. The full-length CDR3 reads as CASRRTGGDSYEQYF.

A remark on this clone: The CDR3 extends 3 residues past the end of the read, so its final part is completed from the germline J gene. This chain joins TRBV5-1 and TRBJ2-3; D is perhaps TRBD1 (6 bases). CDR1 and CDR2 (germline): SGHRS, YFSETQ. This CDR3 has 15 amino acids. The CDR3: CASSSTALAGQTQYF. CDR3 bases read: TGCGCCAGCAGCTCGACGGCCTTGGCAGGACAGACG.